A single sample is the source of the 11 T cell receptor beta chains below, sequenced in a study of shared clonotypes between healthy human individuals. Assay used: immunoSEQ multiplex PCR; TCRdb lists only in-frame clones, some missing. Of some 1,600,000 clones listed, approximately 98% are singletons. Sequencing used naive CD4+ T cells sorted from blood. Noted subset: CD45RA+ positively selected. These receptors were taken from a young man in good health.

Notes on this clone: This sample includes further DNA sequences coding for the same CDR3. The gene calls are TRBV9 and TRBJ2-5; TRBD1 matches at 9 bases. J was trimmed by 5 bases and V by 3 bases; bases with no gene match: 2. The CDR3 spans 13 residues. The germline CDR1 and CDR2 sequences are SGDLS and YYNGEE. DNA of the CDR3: TGTGCCAGCAGCGGGACAGGGGTGGAGACCCAGTACTTC. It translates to CASSGTGVETQYF.

The CDR3 sequence: CASSPTGLTGELFF. CDR3 bases: TGCGCCAGCAGCCCGACAGGGCTCACCGGGGAGCTGTTTTTT. The J gene is TRBJ2-2, the V gene TRBV5-1, with 7 nucleotides matching TRBD1. Germline V gene lookup returns CDR1 SGHRS and CDR2 YFSETQ. Germline trimming cut 4 bases from V and 4 bases from J; bases unmatched to any gene: 4. The CDR3 extends over 14 amino acids.

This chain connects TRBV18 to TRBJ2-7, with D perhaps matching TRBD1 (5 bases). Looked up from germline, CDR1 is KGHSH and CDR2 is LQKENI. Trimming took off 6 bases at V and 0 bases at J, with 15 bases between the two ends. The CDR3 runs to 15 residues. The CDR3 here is CASSSTPDSSYEQYF. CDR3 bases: TGTGCCAGCTCCTCAACGCCCGACAGCTCCTACGAGCAGTACTTC. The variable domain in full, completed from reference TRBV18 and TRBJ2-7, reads NAGVMQNPRHLVRRRGQEARLRCSPMKGHSHVYWYRQLPEEGLKFMVYLQKENIIDESGMPKERFSAEFPKEGPSILRIQQVVRGDSAAYFCASSSTPDSSYEQYFGPGTRLTVT.

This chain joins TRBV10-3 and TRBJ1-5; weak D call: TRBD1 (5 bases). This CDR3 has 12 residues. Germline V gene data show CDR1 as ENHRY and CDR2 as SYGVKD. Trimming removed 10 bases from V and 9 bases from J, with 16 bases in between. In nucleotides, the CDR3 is TGTGCCAGCCGGGACGGAAGTGCGCCCCAGCATTTT. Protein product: CASRDGSAPQHF.

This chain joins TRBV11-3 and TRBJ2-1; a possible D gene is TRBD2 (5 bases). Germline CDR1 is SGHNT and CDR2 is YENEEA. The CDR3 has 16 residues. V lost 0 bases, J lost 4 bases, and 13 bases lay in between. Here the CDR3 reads CASSLDLGGLYNEQFF. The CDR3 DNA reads TGTGCCAGCAGCTTAGATCTTGGCGGGCTTTACAATGAGCAGTTCTTC.

The CDR3 spells CASGSLGLREQYF. CDR3 sequence (DNA): TGTGCCAGCGGATCCCTAGGGCTGCGCGAGCAGTACTTC. The V call is TRBV5-4, the J call TRBJ2-7, with D unclear. V gave up 7 bases and J gave up 6 bases, with 17 bases separating them. Germline V gene sequence: CDR1 SGHNT, CDR2 YYREEE (reference sequence). CDR3 length: 13 residues.

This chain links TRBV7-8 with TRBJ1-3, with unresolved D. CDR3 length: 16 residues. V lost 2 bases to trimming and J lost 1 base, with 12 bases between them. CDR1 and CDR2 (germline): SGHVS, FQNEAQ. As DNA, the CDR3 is TGTGCCAGCAGCTTAAAGACTTCTCAGTCTGGAAACACCATATATTTT. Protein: CASSLKTSQSGNTIYF. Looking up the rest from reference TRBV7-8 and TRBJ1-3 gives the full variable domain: GAGVSQSPRYKVAKRGQDVALRCDPISGHVSLFWYQQALGQGPEFLTYFQNEAQLDKSGLPSDRFFAERPEGSVSTLKIQRTQQEDSAVYLCASSLKTSQSGNTIYFGEGSWLTVV.

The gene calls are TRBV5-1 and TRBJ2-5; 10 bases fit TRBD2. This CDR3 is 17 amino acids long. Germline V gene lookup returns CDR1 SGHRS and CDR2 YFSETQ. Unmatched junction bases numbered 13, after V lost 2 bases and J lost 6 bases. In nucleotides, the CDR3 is TGCGCCAGCAGCTTTTGGGGGCTAGCGGGAGAGGGGAAGACCCAGTACTTC. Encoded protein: CASSFWGLAGEGKTQYF.

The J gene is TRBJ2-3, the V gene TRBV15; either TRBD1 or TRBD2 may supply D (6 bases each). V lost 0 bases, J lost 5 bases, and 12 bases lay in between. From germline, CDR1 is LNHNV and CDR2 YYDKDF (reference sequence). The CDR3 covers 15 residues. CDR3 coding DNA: TGTGCCACCAGCAGAGATAGGGGGGTTGTAGATACGCAGTATTTT. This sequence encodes CATSRDRGVVDTQYF.

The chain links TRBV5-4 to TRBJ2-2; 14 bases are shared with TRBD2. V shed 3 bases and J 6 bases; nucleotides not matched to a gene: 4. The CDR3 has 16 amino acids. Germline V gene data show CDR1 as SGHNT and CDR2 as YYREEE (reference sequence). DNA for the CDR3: TGTGCCAGCAGCTCCGCGACTAGCGGGAGGGCCGGGGAGCTGTTTTTT. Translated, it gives CASSSATSGRAGELFF.

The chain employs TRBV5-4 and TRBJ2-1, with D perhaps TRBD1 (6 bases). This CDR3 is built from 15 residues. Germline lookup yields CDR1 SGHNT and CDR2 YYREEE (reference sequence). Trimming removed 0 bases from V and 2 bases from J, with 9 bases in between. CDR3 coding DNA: TGTGCCAGCAGCTTGGGACAGGCGGCCTACAATGAGCAGTTCTTC. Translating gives CASSLGQAAYNEQFF. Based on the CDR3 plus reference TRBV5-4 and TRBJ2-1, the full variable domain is ETGVTQSPTHLIKTRGQQVTLRCSSQSGHNTVSWYQQALGQGPQFIFQYYREEENGRGNFPPRFSGLQFPNYSSELNVNALELDDSALYLCASSLGQAAYNEQFFGPGTRLTVL.